This entry describes one T cell receptor (beta chain). This clonotype occurred many times. Its antigen target is currently unknown. No much larger clone is present one base from it, and per-base qualities are unavailable. The germline V gene yields MDHEN for CDR1 and SYDVKM for CDR2. CDR3 length: 16 amino acids, cysteine to phenylalanine. Only the CDR3 portion is preserved as DNA: 48 bases, with reading frame beginning at the first base. A distance of 18 bases separates the germline ends of V and J, which lose 4 bases and 2 bases respectively. A patient counted as having stable Graves' hyperthyroidism if no progression to ophthalmopathy occurred over 18 months of follow-up. The hyperthyroidism patients were between 18 and 65 years old and newly diagnosed, with a disease duration of less than 2 months. Exclusion was applied to patients with uncontrolled infections, other autoimmune diseases, pregnancy or lactation. Clinical symptoms, serum thyroxine and TRAb, thyroid ultrasound, and orbital computed tomography formed the basis for the diagnoses. PBMCs were separated from 7.5 to 10 ml of fresh peripheral blood using Ficoll-Paque density gradient centrifugation. Total RNA was extracted using Trizol reagent, and RNA quality was assessed on an Agilent 2100 Bioanalyzer.

This sample is part of a study of T cells in Graves' hyperthyroidism and ophthalmopathy (dated by TCRdb to the late 2010s). Regarding the study in general: Peripheral blood was collected at initial diagnosis, before any treatment. TCR V-J signatures able to tell the groups apart were searched for in a discovery cohort of approximately 95 patients, of whom around 42 had Graves' ophthalmopathy and some 60 had stable Graves' hyperthyroidism. Prospective prediction of ophthalmopathy was tested in an independent validation cohort of 18 hyperthyroidism patients and around 16 patients who later progressed to ophthalmopathy. The 100 discovery patients were divided at random into training and test sets in a 7:3 ratio. Thyroid tissue and blood T-cell repertoires from several Graves' hyperthyroidism patients were also compared in the study. After sampling, hyperthyroidism patients received methimazole starting at 30 mg daily, and ophthalmopathy patients received high-dose intravenous methylprednisolone. The paper reports TCR Vbeta CDR3 sequencing of over 120 peripheral blood samples: approximately 41 ophthalmopathy, approximately 74 hyperthyroidism and 17 progressor patients.

TCR beta CDR3 regions were amplified from RNA transcripts. The first round of RT-PCR for the TCR CDR3 was performed with the HTBI primer set and the Qiagen OneStep RT-PCR kit. The libraries were constructed in a second round of multiplex PCR and then size-selected and purified. Libraries were sequenced paired-end with 100 bp reads on an Illumina HiSeq2000. Per the source publication's procedure: Raw data were processed with SOAPnuke, discarding reads with adapters, uncalled bases, mean Phred below 15, or no exact constant-primer or identifier match. COPE v1.2.5 was used to merge the high-quality paired reads, and each unique nucleotide sequence was defined as a clonotype. MiTCR v1.1 was used to align the clonotypes against IMGT TRBV, TRBD and TRBJ reference segments. Only V-J combinations with frequency above 0.0001, covering approximately 99% of repertoires, were analysed. The TCS score was defined as F50 (clonal expansion) divided by E x V (chaos), with BLOSUM62-based TCRdist calculated between CDR3 peptides within each V-J. Welch's t-statistics and random forest reduced fewer than 550 V-J features to under 15, which were used in a naive Bayes classifier (R e1071). The public reads were run again by TCRdb, first through fastp at Q25 and then through MiXCR, and only productive beta chains were kept. Entries are consolidated by CDR3 protein sequence, retaining the most common genes and DNA. The V and J calls, along with clone size, are taken from TCRdb and not from the paper's own processing. This sample gives 300,000 to 350,000 distinct CDR3 sequences in total; 14% of them show up just once. The biggest ten clones account for 20% to 25% of the sample.

Results the study describes overall, beyond this receptor: In validation, the model predicted progression to ophthalmopathy a median of 6.5 months before onset, with around 70% sensitivity and 72.22% specificity. Blood samples also contained most of the expanded thyroid clonotypes (frequency above 0.001), which suggests that blood repertoires may reflect thyroid immune responses. A model built on a 13 V-J signature distinguished ophthalmopathy from stable hyperthyroidism, reaching around 88% sensitivity and under 84% specificity in cross-validation and 80%/75% in testing. Sample size was not statistically predetermined, and investigators were not blinded to group allocation.

Recombination joined TRBV28 with TRBJ2-7, and TRBD1 may be the D gene, going by 8 matching bases. This TCR was recovered from a woman in her twenties or thirties with Graves' hyperthyroidism. The sequencing input was blood. The sequence in DNA is TGTGCCAGCAGTTCAGCGGGACAGGCTTTACCCTACGAGCAGTACTTC. This codes for CASSSAGQALPYEQYF.